Below are 22 T cell receptor beta chains sequenced from a single sample in a study of cytomegalovirus exposure and HLA in healthy donors. Only in-frame clones appear in the TCRdb table, and some are missing; sequencing was by immunoSEQ multiplex PCR. The sample holds about 110,000 clones, approximately 85% seen once. The sample comprised PBMCs. The source of these receptors is a woman between 18 and 30 years old in good health and CMV-seronegative.

In this sample, this clone turned up many times. The V gene is TRBV4-1, the J gene TRBJ2-7; 8 bases line up with TRBD2. Germline CDR1 and CDR2: MGHRA and YSYEKL. This CDR3 comprises 15 residues. With V trimmed by 0 bases and J by 2 bases, 3 bases remained unmatched. The CDR3 sequence is CASSQELAGTYEQYF. The CDR3, as DNA: TGCGCCAGCAGCCAAGAGCTAGCGGGCACCTACGAGCAGTACTTC.

The chain employs TRBV19 and TRBJ1-5, with D possibly matching TRBD1 (6 bases). The CDR3 extends over 18 amino acids. V shed 5 bases and J shed 0 bases, with 20 bases lying between them. Per germline, CDR1 LNHDA and CDR2 SQIVND (reference sequence). The CDR3 here is CASSLGAGAKLSNQPQHF. CDR3 bases: TGTGCCAGTAGTTTGGGGGCGGGGGCGAAACTTAGCAATCAGCCCCAGCATTTT. The full variable domain, rest sourced from reference TRBV19 and TRBJ1-5, is DGGITQSPKYLFRKEGQNVTLSCEQNLNHDAMYWYRQDPGQGLRLIYYSQIVNDFQKGDIAEGYSVSREKKESFPLTVTSAQKNPTAFYLCASSLGAGAKLSNQPQHFGDGTRLSIL.

CDR3 sequence: CATCDSRGTEAFF. The DNA for the CDR3 is TGTGCCACCTGTGACTCGCGAGGCACTGAAGCTTTCTTT. The rearrangement links TRBV2 to TRBJ1-1; D gene uncertain. Trimming removed 10 bases from V and 4 bases from J, with 16 bases in between. The CDR3 covers 13 residues. Germline-derived CDR1 and CDR2 are SNHLY and FYNNEI.

V is TRBV4-1 and J is TRBJ2-5; TRBD2 might be the D (5 bases). The CDR3 loop spans 13 amino acids. Trimming cost V 3 bases and J 2 bases, with 7 bases left between them. Germline V gene sequence: CDR1 MGHRA, CDR2 YSYEKL. In DNA, the CDR3 is TGCGCCAGCAGCCAGCCGGGGCAAGAGACCCAGTACTTC. It encodes CASSQPGQETQYF.

The genes are TRBV27 and TRBJ1-1, with 9 bases fitting TRBD1. The CDR3 totals 16 residues. CDR1 and CDR2 from the germline V gene are MNHEY and SMNVEV (reference sequence). J was trimmed by 2 bases and V by 5 bases; bases with no gene match: 9. The CDR3 sequence: CASSPIGQGLNTEAFF. The DNA for the CDR3 is TGTGCCAGCAGTCCAATAGGACAGGGGCTTAACACTGAAGCTTTCTTT.

V gene TRBV7-9 combines with J gene TRBJ1-5; 7 nucleotides line up with TRBD1. This CDR3 contains 16 residues. V was pared by 5 bases and J by 2 bases, with 9 bases of the junction left unmatched. Germline V CDR1 and CDR2: SEHNR, FQNEAQ (reference sequence). The CDR3 DNA reads TGTGCCAGCAGCCCTCCGGGACAGAGAGGCAATCAGCCCCAGCATTTT. This translates into CASSPPGQRGNQPQHF. The full variable domain, rest sourced from reference TRBV7-9 and TRBJ1-5, is DTGVSQNPRHKITKRGQNVTFRCDPISEHNRLYWYRQTLGQGPEFLTYFQNEAQLEKSRLLSDRFSAERPKGSFSTLEIQRTEQGDSAMYLCASSPPGQRGNQPQHFGDGTRLSIL.

This chain links TRBV5-5 with TRBJ1-2; no clear D gene. From germline, CDR1 is SGHKS and CDR2 YYEKEE (reference sequence). CDR3 length equals 11 residues. V lost 0 bases to trimming and J lost 7 bases, with 4 bases between them. CDR3 sequence reads: CASSLGLGYTF. CDR3 DNA: TGTGCCAGCAGCTTGGGGCTTGGCTACACCTTC.

This chain joins TRBV6-1 and TRBJ2-3; tentatively, D is TRBD2 (6 bases). With 7 bases removed from V and 1 base from J, the gap between germline ends came to 12 bases. CDR3 length: 14 amino acids. Germline V CDR1 and CDR2: MNHNS, SASEGT. CDR3 region: CASTPQRGTDTQYF. CDR3 coding DNA: TGTGCCAGCACGCCTCAGCGGGGCACAGATACGCAGTATTTT.

This clone has a single count. The J gene is TRBJ1-5, the V gene TRBV16, with D possibly TRBD1 on 5 matching bases. This CDR3 is 13 amino acids long. Germline V lookup: CDR1 KGHSY, CDR2 FQNENV. V shed 4 bases and J shed 6 bases, with 10 bases lying between them. CDR3 nucleotide sequence: TGTGCCAGCAGCCGCTTCCAGGGTCAGCCCCAGCATTTT. Encoded protein: CASSRFQGQPQHF.

This clone has a single count. The genes are TRBV2 and TRBJ1-3; D uncertain. Germline CDR1 reads SNHLY; CDR2 reads FYNNEI. With 4 bases removed from V and 0 bases from J, the gap between germline ends came to 10 bases. The length of the CDR3 is 15 residues. The CDR3 spells CASSVGGSSGNTIYF. In DNA form, the CDR3 reads TGTGCCAGCAGTGTAGGAGGGTCCTCTGGAAACACCATATATTTT. The variable domain in full, completed from reference TRBV2 and TRBJ1-3, reads EPEVTQTPSHQVTQMGQEVILRCVPISNHLYFYWYRQILGQKVEFLVSFYNNEISEKSEIFDDQFSVERPDGSNFTLKIRSTKLEDSAMYFCASSVGGSSGNTIYFGEGSWLTVV.

The chain recombines TRBV6-6 with TRBJ2-7, with D tentatively TRBD2 (5 bases). Germline V gene lookup returns CDR1 MNHNY and CDR2 SVGAGI (reference sequence). This CDR3 spans 11 amino acids. Trimming left V 7 bases short and J 6 bases short, with 10 bases between. The CDR3 region has the DNA TGTGCCAGCACTGGCAGCGGCGAGCAGTACTTC. It specifies CASTGSGEQYF.

CDR3: CASSDLPIAGGPSNEQFF. CDR3 DNA sequence: TGTGCCAGCAGTGATCTCCCTATAGCGGGGGGGCCGTCAAATGAGCAGTTCTTC. The gene calls are TRBV6-4 and TRBJ2-1, with 11 bases identical to TRBD2. Trimming cost V 3 bases and J 7 bases; bases outside gene matches: 14. Germline V lookup: CDR1 MRHNA, CDR2 SNTAGT. This CDR3 has 18 amino acids.

V is TRBV6-5 and J is TRBJ1-2, with 8 positions matching TRBD1. Germline CDR1 and CDR2: MNHEY and SVGAGI. The CDR3 length is 16 residues. Germline trimming cut 2 bases from V and 8 bases from J; bases unmatched to any gene: 13. The CDR3 loop reads CASSYDSDRGFSGYTF. CDR3 DNA sequence: TGTGCCAGCAGTTACGATTCCGACAGGGGCTTCTCCGGCTACACCTTC.

The chain employs TRBV27 and TRBJ2-2; 7 bases are shared with TRBD1. Losses at the gene ends were 3 bases for V and 5 bases for J; bases not matched to a gene: 9. The CDR3 covers 16 residues. The germline V gene encodes CDR1 MNHEY and CDR2 SMNVEV (reference sequence). The CDR3 nucleotides read TGTGCCAGCAGTTTCAAGACAGGGATAGGGACCGGGGAGCTGTTTTTT. This encodes CASSFKTGIGTGELFF.

J is TRBJ1-3 and V is TRBV5-1; D gene uncertain. Germline V gene sequence: CDR1 SGHRS, CDR2 YFSETQ. The length of the CDR3 is 12 residues. CDR3 nucleotide sequence: TGCGCGGGCGGGGATTGGGGAAACACCATATATTTT. The encoded protein is CAGGDWGNTIYF.

V and J are TRBV6-6 and TRBJ1-2, with D maybe TRBD1 (5 bases). The CDR3 sequence is 13 residues long. From germline, CDR1 is MNHNY and CDR2 SVGAGI (reference sequence). V lost 6 bases, J lost 6 bases, and 14 bases lay in between. CDR3 DNA: TGTGCCAGCAGCGAACGGGGGGATGATGGCTACACCTTC. Translating it yields CASSERGDDGYTF.

This chain joins TRBV7-6 and TRBJ2-7; 9 nucleotides match TRBD2. This CDR3 is built from 19 residues. CDR1 and CDR2 from the germline V gene are SGHVS and FNYEAQ. J gave up 2 bases and V 4 bases, and 18 bases lay outside the gene matches. The CDR3 DNA reads TGTGCCAGCAGCTCCCTGCCAGAGCGGGGGGCCTCTTCTACCTACGAGCAGTACTTC. This sequence encodes CASSSLPERGASSTYEQYF.

J is TRBJ2-5 and V is TRBV27; the match to TRBD2 covers 10 bases. The CDR3 extends over 15 amino acids. The V segment lost 5 bases and the J segment 5 bases; nucleotides outside the gene matches: 8. CDR1 is MNHEY and CDR2 is SMNVEV in the germline V gene (reference sequence). The CDR3 nucleotides read TGTGCCAGCAGTAGAGCGGGGGGGCCCGACGAGACCCAGTACTTC. The encoded protein is CASSRAGGPDETQYF.

The table lists this clone with a count of one. V is TRBV28 and J is TRBJ1-1, with D possibly TRBD1 on 6 matching bases. Germline V CDR1 and CDR2: MDHEN, SYDVKM. V lost 2 bases to trimming and J lost 1 base, with 11 bases between them. The CDR3 covers 15 residues. The chain's CDR3 is CASSLVGRGNTEAFF. CDR3 coding DNA: TGTGCCAGCAGTTTAGTCGGCAGGGGGAACACTGAAGCTTTCTTT. Supplemented by reference TRBV28 and TRBJ1-1, the full variable domain reads DVKVTQSSRYLVKRTGEKVFLECVQDMDHENMFWYRQDPGLGLRLIYFSYDVKMKEKGDIPEGYSVSREKKERFSLILESASTNQTSMYLCASSLVGRGNTEAFFGQGTRLTVV.

The genes are TRBV27 and TRBJ1-3, with D tentatively TRBD1 (5 bases). Germline CDR1 is MNHEY and CDR2 is SMNVEV (reference sequence). V lost 2 bases and J 2 bases, leaving 13 bases between the germline ends. This CDR3 has 16 amino acids. The CDR3 DNA reads as TGTGCCAGCAGTTTACGCCCAGGGATGGCTGGAAACACCATATATTTT. Translation gives CASSLRPGMAGNTIYF.

The V call is TRBV28, the J call TRBJ2-2; 7 bases are shared with TRBD1. The CDR3 totals 16 residues. Germline V gene data show CDR1 as MDHEN and CDR2 as SYDVKM. V shed 6 bases, J shed 5 bases, and the junction held 12 bases outside the gene matches. CDR3 coding DNA: TGTGCCAGCAGCCCTCGGACAGGCCCTGGTACCGGGGAGCTGTTTTTT. Protein: CASSPRTGPGTGELFF.

This rearrangement joins TRBV15 to TRBJ2-3; D gene ambiguous. V lost 0 bases, J lost 5 bases, and 12 bases lay in between. The germline CDR1 and CDR2 sequences are LNHNV and YYDKDF (reference sequence). CDR3 length equals 15 residues. CDR3 sequence (DNA): TGTGCCACCAGCAGAGAAGAGGCTCTTGGAGATACGCAGTATTTT. Its protein is CATSREEALGDTQYF.